This TCR beta chain was retrieved from a study of blood T cell repertoires in COVID-19. The wider study: Sites across the United States, Italy and Spain contributed samples from acute and convalescent COVID-19.

Original handling: Counts of nucleated cells, estimated from reference gene primer amplification, were obtained. TCRdb's table, derived via immunoSEQ multiplex PCR, lists solely in-frame clones and lacks some. The V and J calls and clone size are taken from that table; D and trimming were inferred from the DNA. Of 130,000 to 150,000 clones listed, approximately 87% are singletons. The receptor comes from a middle-aged woman with acute or convalescent COVID-19. Sequenced material: peripheral blood.

The CDR3 DNA reads as TGTGCCAGCAGACGGGGTGTTGAAGCTTTCTTT. This encodes CASRRGVEAFF. J is TRBJ1-1 and V is TRBV11-2; D call uncertain. Trimming cost V 6 bases and J 7 bases, with 9 bases left between them. This CDR3 region has 11 residues. Germline values: CDR1 SGHAT, CDR2 FQNNGV.